This TCR beta chain came from a study of T cells in localized non-small cell lung cancer. Study-wide points: Investigators sequenced only a single tumor region, leaving heterogeneity possible.

As concerns this clone: The antigen remains unidentified.

Generated by immunoSEQ multiplex PCR, the TCRdb table keeps only in-frame clones and is missing some. The sample comprises approximately 150,000 clones, about 89% of which are singletons, and about 1.5% rests with the top ten. The starting material was peripheral blood, obtained before any cancer treatment. The source of this sequence is a female donor over 55 with stage I lung adenocarcinoma.

Here the CDR3 DNA reads TGTGCCTGGAGTGTCACGCCGGGAGCGTCTGGAAACACCATATATTTT. Translating it yields CAWSVTPGASGNTIYF. The rearrangement links TRBV30 to TRBJ1-3, with unresolved D. Per germline, CDR1 GTSNPN and CDR2 SVGIG (reference sequence). CDR3 length equals 16 residues. V was cut by 0 bases and J by 1 base, with 13 bases left in between.